One sample yielded the 7 T cell receptor beta chains listed below, sequenced in a study of T-cell reconstitution after alpha-beta-depleted transplantation in children. Researchers prepared the TCRbeta library using unique molecular identifiers, the study reports. TCRdb reanalysed the PCR reads using MiXCR and keeps one entry per CDR3 protein. The sample yields about 500,000 distinct CDR3 sequences, approximately 30% seen once. The source material was PBMCs from the stem cell graft donor, sampled from the stem cell graft. All receptors derive from a human donor who donated a stem cell graft to a child with aplastic anemia.

This clonotype was counted only a few times. The genes are TRBV6-1 and TRBJ2-7; TRBD1 matches at 7 bases. The V gene end was trimmed by 5 bases and the J gene end by 0 bases; junction bases not matched to a gene: 10. Germline V gene lookup returns CDR1 MNHNS and CDR2 SASEGT. CDR3 length: 16 amino acids. The CDR3 region is CASSRPSTGTSYEQYF. As DNA, the CDR3 is TGTGCCAGCAGTAGACCCTCGACAGGGACCTCCTACGAGCAGTACTTC.

This clonotype appeared a few times. CDR3 bases: TGCGCCAGCAGCTTGGCCGGGACTAGCGGGAGGAACACCGGGGAGCTGTTTTTT. This sequence encodes CASSLAGTSGRNTGELFF. The chain recombines TRBV5-1 with TRBJ2-2, with TRBD2 matching 14 bases. CDR3 length: 18 residues. CDR1 SGHRS and CDR2 YFSETQ come from the germline V gene. V dropped 0 bases and J dropped 1; count of bases not matched to a gene: 2.

This clonotype has just a few counts. The chain links TRBV28 to TRBJ2-6, with D uncertain. V was pared by 8 bases and J by 0 bases, with 8 bases between. The CDR3 contains 14 residues. Germline-derived CDR1 and CDR2 are MDHEN and SYDVKM. As DNA, the CDR3 is TGTGCCAGCGGCACTGACTCTGGGGCCAACGTCCTGACTTTC. It is translated as CASGTDSGANVLTF.

This clonotype was seen a handful of times. This chain links TRBV7-2 with TRBJ1-4, with TRBD1 matching 7 bases. Germline CDR1 and CDR2: SGHTA and FQGNSA. CDR3 length: 13 amino acids. J lost 7 bases, V lost 5 bases, and 4 bases had no gene match. CDR3 amino acids: CASSAGGGEKLFF. CDR3 in DNA: TGTGCCAGCAGCGCAGGGGGAGGTGAAAAACTGTTTTTT.

This clonotype turned up a few times. The junction does not match germline at one end; this may be a read error. This chain joins TRBV5-1 and TRBJ2-5, with a weak D call TRBD1 (5 bases). This CDR3 is 13 amino acids long. Germline loops: CDR1 SGHRS, CDR2 YFSETQ. CDR3 protein: CASSLQGQETQYF. DNA for the CDR3: TGTGCCAGCAGCTTGCAGGGCCAAGAGACCCAGTACTTC.

This clonotype was counted a few times. This chain joins TRBV12-3 or TRBV12-4 and TRBJ2-1; 7 bases map to TRBD2. Unmatched junction bases numbered 3, after V lost 1 base and J lost 6 bases. CDR3 length: 14 amino acids. The DNA of the CDR3 is TGTGCCAGCAGTTTAGGCGGGAGCGTCAATGAGCAGTTCTTC. It codes for CASSLGGSVNEQFF.

The J gene is TRBJ1-1, the V gene TRBV7-8; 8 bases line up with TRBD1. Losses at the gene ends were 5 bases for V and 9 bases for J; bases not matched to a gene: 14. CDR1 SGHVS and CDR2 FQNEAQ come from the germline V gene. The CDR3 has 15 amino acids. The CDR3 nucleotides read TGTGCCAGCAGCCGCCCCCTCGACAGGGGCTTCAAAGCTTTCTTT. Its translation: CASSRPLDRGFKAFF.